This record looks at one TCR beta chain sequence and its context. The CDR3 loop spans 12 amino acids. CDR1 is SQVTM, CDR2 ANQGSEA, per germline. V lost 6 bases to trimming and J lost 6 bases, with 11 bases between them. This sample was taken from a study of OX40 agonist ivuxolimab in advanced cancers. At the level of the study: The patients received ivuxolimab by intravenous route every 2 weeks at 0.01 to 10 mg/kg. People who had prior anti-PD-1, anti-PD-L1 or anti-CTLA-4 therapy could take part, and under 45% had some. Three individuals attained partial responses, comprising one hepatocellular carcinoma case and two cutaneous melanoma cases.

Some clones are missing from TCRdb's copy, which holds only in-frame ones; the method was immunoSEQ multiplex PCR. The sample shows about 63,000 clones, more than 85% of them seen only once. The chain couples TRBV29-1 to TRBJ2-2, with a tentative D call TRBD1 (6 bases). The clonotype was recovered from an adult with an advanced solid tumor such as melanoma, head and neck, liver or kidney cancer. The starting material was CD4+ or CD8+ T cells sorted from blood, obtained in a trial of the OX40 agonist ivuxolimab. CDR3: CSVGAGAGELFF. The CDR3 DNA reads TGCAGCGTCGGGGCAGGGGCCGGGGAGCTGTTTTTT.